Sequencing of this T cell receptor beta chain was carried out in a study of cytotoxic CD8 clonotypes in ibrutinib-treated CLL. Study-wide context: Median treatment time before response sampling was 12 months, range 6 to 36.

About this clone: Its antigen remains unidentified.

Cryopreserved PBMCs were the source of around 2 micrograms of genomic DNA, which went to TCR beta libraries. Regarding the study as a whole: Clonality was higher at baseline than in age-matched healthy donors and tracked circulating CD8+ T-cell counts. Clonality increased at ibrutinib response, then returned toward baseline at progression.

The CDR3 contains 14 residues. V trimming: 8 bases; J trimming: 4 bases; junction bases outside the gene matches: 6. Germline values: CDR1 MDHEN, CDR2 SYDVKM. Using immunoSEQ multiplex PCR, the repertoire was profiled, and TCRdb retains in-frame clones only, with some absent. The sample comprises 110,000 to 150,000 clones, about 78% of which are singletons, and about 5% rests with the top ten. The chain uses TRBV28 and TRBJ2-7; 12 bases are shared with TRBD2. The sequence came from a human donor with chronic lymphocytic leukemia. The sequences come from PBMCs, collected after 24 months of ibrutinib treatment. The CDR3 sequence is CASLRTSGAYEQYF. CDR3 nucleotides: TGTGCCAGCCTAAGGACTAGCGGGGCGTACGAGCAGTACTTC.